This T cell receptor beta chain was recovered during a study of CD8+CD57+ T cells in acquired aplastic anemia (dated by TCRdb to the late 2010s). Regarding the research as a whole: Extracted DNA from sorted CD4+ and CD8+ cells averaged 3.2 ug, ranging from roughly 0.19 to 27.4 ug. CD8+CD57+ expansion was defined as a frequency above the mean frequency observed in healthy subjects. Overall study results and their limits: No significant difference in CD8+ Simpson's diversity was found between patients and healthy controls (P=0.060). Around 27 CD8+ CDR3 sequences were found to be shared between patients and controls, but these sequences appeared to be highly expressed in patients and within the immunodominant clones of the patients.

About this clonotype: There is no known antigen for this receptor. The record has no base qualities; no much larger clone is one base away.

The patients picked for sequencing were ones in whom flow cytometry had shown an expansion of CD8+CD57+ cells. All patients had severe acquired aplastic anemia diagnosed by International Study of Aplastic Anemia and Agranulocytosis and Camitta criteria. No patient had received any therapy when blood was sampled. In this study, sorted CD4+ and CD8+ T cells from the blood of healthy subjects and of severe aplastic anemia patients had their TCR repertoires deep-sequenced. Patients were enrolled under clinicaltrials.gov protocols 00001620, 01623167, 00001397, 00071045, 00081523 and 00961064 in the USA. Ficoll-Paque density gradient centrifugation was used to isolate peripheral blood mononuclear cells. Before DNA extraction, CD4+ and CD8+ T cells were sorted with FACS or magnetic beads. V lost 3 bases and J lost 6 bases, and the count of bases not matched to a germline gene is 8. CDR1 and CDR2 are read off the germline V gene (reference sequence) as DFQATT and SNEGSKA. From the cysteine through the phenylalanine, the CDR3 covers 14 amino acids. Only the CDR3 region is kept as DNA, spanning 42 bases read in frame from base 1.

Genomic DNA served as template for TCR beta VDJ combination and CDR3 sequence profiling. An Illumina HiSeq 2000 was used for TCR repertoire sequencing. Per the authors' processing: Repertoire assessment relied on Simpson's diversity index, CDR3 size and DJ length profiles, and TRBV/TRBJ rearrangement plots. Whichever DNA sequence was most abundant in the deep sequencing data was defined as the immunodominant clone. CDR3 amino acid sequences were screened for sharing across subjects and were compared with published repertoires and the VDJdb database. The public reads were reanalyzed by TCRdb: fastp trimming at Q25, MiXCR alignment, in-frame beta chains only. Rows merge per CDR3 protein into single entries with the most common DNA and genes. What appears here as the V and J calls and clone size reflects TCRdb's work, not the paper's. The sample table shows under 350,000 distinct CDR3 sequences, and about 50% are seen once. The top ten clones comprise 1.3% of the sample.

This sequence uses TRBV20-1 and TRBJ2-5, with TRBD1 identical over 9 junction bases. Sequencing used sorted CD4+, CD8+, or CD8+CD57+ T cells (not recorded which) from PBMCs. This TCR was recovered from a human donor with aplastic anemia. The CDR3 protein sequence reads: CSASRGTGLKTQYF. The DNA sequence reads TGCAGTGCTAGCCGCGGGACAGGGTTAAAGACCCAGTACTTC.